The 10 T cell receptor beta chains below come from one sample, sequenced in a study of blood T cell repertoires in COVID-19. The repertoire was sequenced with immunoSEQ multiplex PCR; TCRdb's copy has only in-frame clones and lacks some. The data hold around 280,000 clones, with approximately 86% observed a single time. What was sequenced was peripheral blood. These receptor sequences come from a woman aged 25 to 39 who had recovered from COVID-19.

The chain has TRBV5-1 and TRBJ2-1; maybe TRBD2 (6 bases). The CDR3 sequence is 22 residues long. Germline CDR1 and CDR2: SGHRS and YFSETQ. V lost 1 base, J lost 0 bases, and 29 bases lay in between. The CDR3 DNA sequence: TGCGCCAGCAGCTTGAGACCGGTTGTGAGCGGGTACTATCAAAGCTCCTACAATGAGCAGTTCTTC. Encoded protein: CASSLRPVVSGYYQSSYNEQFF.

Of note for this clone: The DNA is left out, because the CDR3 cannot be placed on it with certainty; the CDR3 is given as TCRdb lists it. The V gene is TRBV2, the J gene TRBJ2-7; the table gives TRBD2 as D, unverified against the DNA. The CDR3 is 13 amino acids in total, end residues counted. Per germline, CDR1 SNHLY and CDR2 FYNNEI. CDR3 sequence: CASSPVGSGNSYF.

J is TRBJ2-1 and V is TRBV7-2; the D gene is possibly TRBD2 (5 bases). The CDR3 is 14 amino acids. The V end lost 4 bases, the J end lost 6 bases, and 13 bases lay between the germline ends. Germline CDR1 SGHTA, CDR2 FQGNSA. CDR3 DNA sequence: TGTGCCAGCAGCTCCGTATACCGGGGCAATGAGCAGTTCTTC. Protein sequence: CASSSVYRGNEQFF.

This chain uses TRBV6-5 with TRBJ2-5; tentatively, D is TRBD1 (5 bases). The CDR3 covers 14 residues. V lost 5 bases and J lost 4, with 14 bases in between. CDR1 and CDR2 (germline): MNHEY, SVGAGI. CDR3 bases: TGTGCCAGCAGTCAACGACTCCAGGGAGAGACCCAGTACTTC. As protein: CASSQRLQGETQYF.

This clone has only a few counts. The V call is TRBV19, the J call TRBJ1-1, with 10 positions matching TRBD1. Unmatched junction bases numbered 13, after V lost 7 bases and J lost 5 bases. This CDR3 region has 16 residues. CDR1 and CDR2 (germline): LNHDA, SQIVND (reference sequence). For the CDR3, the DNA is TGTGCCAGTACCCCAAAGAGGGGACAGGGGCGAACTGAAGCTTTCTTT. Its protein is CASTPKRGQGRTEAFF.

This chain links TRBV7-8 with TRBJ2-7; the match to TRBD1 covers 8 bases. The CDR3 covers 17 residues. V shed 3 bases and J 3 bases; nucleotides not matched to a gene: 13. CDR1 and CDR2 from the germline V gene are SGHVS and FQNEAQ. The DNA for the CDR3 is TGTGCCAGCAGCTTGTTAGGCGAAGGACAGGGCAGCTACGAGCAGTACTTC. The encoded protein is CASSLLGEGQGSYEQYF.

The chain is built from TRBV7-2 and TRBJ2-3; 14 bases map to TRBD2. From germline, CDR1 is SGHTA and CDR2 FQGNSA. V gave up 3 bases and J gave up 5 bases; unmatched junction bases: 10. The CDR3 spans 18 residues. DNA of the CDR3: TGTGCCAGCAGCTTTGGGCCGGGACTAGCGGGAGAAGGAGATACGCAGTATTTT. Translated: CASSFGPGLAGEGDTQYF.

This chain connects TRBV9 to TRBJ1-5, with D unresolved. From germline, CDR1 is SGDLS and CDR2 YYNGEE. The V end was cut by 3 bases, the J end by 7 bases, with 14 bases between. The CDR3 has 14 residues. In nucleotides, the CDR3 is TGTGCCAGCAGCGCCGAAGAAGGAGGCCAGCCCCAGCATTTT. Translation: CASSAEEGGQPQHF.

The table lists this clone with a few counts. This chain links TRBV28 with TRBJ1-6; D perhaps matches TRBD1 (5 bases). The CDR3 totals 16 residues. Germline values: CDR1 MDHEN, CDR2 SYDVKM. V was trimmed by 3 bases and J by 0 bases, leaving 9 bases between them. The DNA for the CDR3 is TGTGCCAGCAGTTTGGGGCGGAGCTCCTATAATTCACCCCTCCACTTT. Translation gives CASSLGRSSYNSPLHF. The full variable domain, completed using reference TRBV28 and TRBJ1-6, is DVKVTQSSRYLVKRTGEKVFLECVQDMDHENMFWYRQDPGLGLRLIYFSYDVKMKEKGDIPEGYSVSREKKERFSLILESASTNQTSMYLCASSLGRSSYNSPLHFGNGTRLTVT.

V gene TRBV7-2 combines with J gene TRBJ2-3, with 7 bases that match TRBD2. The CDR3 extends over 15 amino acids. The trim removed 8 bases at V and 4 bases at J, leaving 12 bases unmatched. CDR1 is SGHTA and CDR2 is FQGNSA in the germline V gene. The CDR3 sequence: CASADPMAGADTQYF. The CDR3 coding sequence is TGTGCCAGCGCTGACCCCATGGCGGGAGCAGATACGCAGTATTTT.